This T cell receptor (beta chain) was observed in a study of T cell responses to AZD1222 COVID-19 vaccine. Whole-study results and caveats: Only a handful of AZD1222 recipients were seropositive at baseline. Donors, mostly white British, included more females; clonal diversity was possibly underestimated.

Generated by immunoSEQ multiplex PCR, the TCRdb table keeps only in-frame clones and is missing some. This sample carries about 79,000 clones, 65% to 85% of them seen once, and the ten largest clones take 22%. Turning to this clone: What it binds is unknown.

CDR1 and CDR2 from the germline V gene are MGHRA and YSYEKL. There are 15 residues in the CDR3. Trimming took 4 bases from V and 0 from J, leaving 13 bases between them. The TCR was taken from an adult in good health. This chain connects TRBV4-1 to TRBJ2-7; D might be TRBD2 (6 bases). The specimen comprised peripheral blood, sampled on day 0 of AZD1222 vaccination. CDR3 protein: CASSLTAGSSYEQYF. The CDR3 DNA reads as TGCGCCAGCAGCCTAACGGCGGGGAGCTCCTACGAGCAGTACTTC.